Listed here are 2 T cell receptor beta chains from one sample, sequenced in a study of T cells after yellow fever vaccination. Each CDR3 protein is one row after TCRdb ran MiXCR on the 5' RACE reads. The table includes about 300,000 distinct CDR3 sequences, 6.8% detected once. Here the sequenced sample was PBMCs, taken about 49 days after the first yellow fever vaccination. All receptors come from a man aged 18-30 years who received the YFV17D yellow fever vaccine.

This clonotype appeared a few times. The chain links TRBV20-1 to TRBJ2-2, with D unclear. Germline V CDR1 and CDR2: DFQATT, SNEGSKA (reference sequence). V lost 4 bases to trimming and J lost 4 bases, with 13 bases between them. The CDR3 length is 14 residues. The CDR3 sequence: CSAMTARATGELFF. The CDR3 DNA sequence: TGCAGTGCTATGACGGCTAGGGCCACCGGGGAGCTGTTTTTT.

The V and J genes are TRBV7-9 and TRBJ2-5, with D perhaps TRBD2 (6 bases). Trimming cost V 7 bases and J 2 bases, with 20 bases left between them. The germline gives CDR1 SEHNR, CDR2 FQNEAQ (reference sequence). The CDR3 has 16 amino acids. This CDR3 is CASTPMFSGRQETQYF. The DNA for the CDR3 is TGTGCCAGCACCCCCATGTTTTCGGGGAGGCAAGAGACCCAGTACTTC.